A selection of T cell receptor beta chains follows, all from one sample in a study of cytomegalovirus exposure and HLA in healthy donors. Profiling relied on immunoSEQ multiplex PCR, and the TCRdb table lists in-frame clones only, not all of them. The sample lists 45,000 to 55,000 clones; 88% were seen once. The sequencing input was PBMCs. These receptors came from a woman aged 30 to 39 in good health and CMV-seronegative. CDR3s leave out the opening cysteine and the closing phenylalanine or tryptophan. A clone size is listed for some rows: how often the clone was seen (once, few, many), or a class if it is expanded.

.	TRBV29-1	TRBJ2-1	SVVNGFNEQF
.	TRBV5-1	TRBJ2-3	ASSSPTGQRSYNTQY
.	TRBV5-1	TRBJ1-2	ASSPTGTGGVHGYT
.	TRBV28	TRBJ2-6	ASSRNGGGGANVLT
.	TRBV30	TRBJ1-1	AWSVVATEAF
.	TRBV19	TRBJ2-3	ASSITGSSTDTQY
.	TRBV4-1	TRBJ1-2	ASSQRQLSNYGYT
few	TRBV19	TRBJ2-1	ASSIDRGAYNEQF
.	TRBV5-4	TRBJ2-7	ASRAGGPLEHEQY
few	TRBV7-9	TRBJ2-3	ASSLPGGHTDTQY
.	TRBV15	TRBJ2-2	ATSIGLLAGTHTGELF